This T cell receptor (beta chain) was recovered during a study of Graves' ophthalmopathy and Graves' hyperthyroidism. The TCR beta CDR3 regions underwent amplification from RNA transcripts. First-round RT-PCR relied on HTBI primers, and a second-round multiplex PCR came next. MiXCR, run by TCRdb on the multiplex PCR reads, gives a single entry per CDR3 protein. The sample includes hundreds of thousands of distinct CDR3 sequences, over 20% of them seen just once. This clonotype came up many times. Sequences were obtained from peripheral blood. The clonotype was recovered from a woman aged 18-30 years with stable Graves' hyperthyroidism.

The CDR3 DNA reads as TGTGCCAGCAGCAAGAGAAATAGCAATCAGCCCCAGCATTTT. As protein: CASSKRNSNQPQHF. The chain is built from TRBV12-3 or TRBV12-4 and TRBJ1-5, with D unresolved. V lost 6 bases, J lost 0 bases, and 9 bases lay in between. This CDR3 has 14 amino acids.